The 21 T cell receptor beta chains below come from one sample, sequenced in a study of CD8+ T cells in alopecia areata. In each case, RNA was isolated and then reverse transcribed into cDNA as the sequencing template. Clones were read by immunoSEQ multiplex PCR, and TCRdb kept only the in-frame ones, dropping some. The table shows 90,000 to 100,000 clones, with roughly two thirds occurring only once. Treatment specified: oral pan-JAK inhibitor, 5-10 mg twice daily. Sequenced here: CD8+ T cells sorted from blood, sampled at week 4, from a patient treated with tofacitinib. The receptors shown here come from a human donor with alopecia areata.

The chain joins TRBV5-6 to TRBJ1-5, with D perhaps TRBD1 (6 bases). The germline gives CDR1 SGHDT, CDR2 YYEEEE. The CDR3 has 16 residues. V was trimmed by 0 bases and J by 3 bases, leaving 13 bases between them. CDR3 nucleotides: TGTGCCAGCAGCTTGGCGGCAGGGGCCTACAATCAGCCCCAGCATTTT. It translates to CASSLAAGAYNQPQHF.

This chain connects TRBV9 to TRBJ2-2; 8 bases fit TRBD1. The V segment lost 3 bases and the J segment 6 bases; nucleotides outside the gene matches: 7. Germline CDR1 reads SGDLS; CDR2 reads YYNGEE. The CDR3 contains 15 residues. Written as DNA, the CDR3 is TGTGCCAGCAGCGCGGACAGGGCGGTCCCCGGGGAGCTGTTTTTT. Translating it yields CASSADRAVPGELFF. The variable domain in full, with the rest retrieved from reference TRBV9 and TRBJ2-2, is DSGVTQTPKHLITATGQRVTLRCSPRSGDLSVYWYQQSLDQGLQFLIQYYNGEERAKGNILERFSAQQFPDLHSELNLSSLELGDSALYFCASSADRAVPGELFFGEGSRLTVL.

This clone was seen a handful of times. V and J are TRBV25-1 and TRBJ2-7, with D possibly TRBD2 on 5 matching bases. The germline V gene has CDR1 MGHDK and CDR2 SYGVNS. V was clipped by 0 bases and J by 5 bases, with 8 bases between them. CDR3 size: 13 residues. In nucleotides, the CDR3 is TGTGCCAGCAGTGAATACAGAGGGAACGAGCAGTACTTC. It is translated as CASSEYRGNEQYF.

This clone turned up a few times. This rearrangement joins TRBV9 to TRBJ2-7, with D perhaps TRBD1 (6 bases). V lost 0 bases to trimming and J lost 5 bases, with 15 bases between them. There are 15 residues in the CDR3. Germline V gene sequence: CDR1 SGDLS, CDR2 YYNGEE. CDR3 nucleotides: TGTGCCAGCAGCGTAGAGCAGGGGTTCCTTGACGAGCAGTACTTC. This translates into CASSVEQGFLDEQYF.

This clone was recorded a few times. The CDR3 protein is CASRRTGSSGANVLTF. DNA of the CDR3: TGTGCCAGCAGGAGAACCGGGAGCTCTGGGGCCAACGTCCTGACTTTC. The rearrangement links TRBV2 to TRBJ2-6, with D perhaps matching TRBD2 (6 bases). CDR1 and CDR2 from the germline V gene are SNHLY and FYNNEI. Between the trimmed V and J ends, which lost 6 bases and 0 bases, there was a span of 12 bases. The CDR3 consists of 16 residues. Full variable domain (outside the CDR3, taken from reference TRBV2 and TRBJ2-6): EPEVTQTPSHQVTQMGQEVILRCVPISNHLYFYWYRQILGQKVEFLVSFYNNEISEKSEIFDDQFSVERPDGSNFTLKIRSTKLEDSAMYFCASRRTGSSGANVLTFGAGSRLTVL.

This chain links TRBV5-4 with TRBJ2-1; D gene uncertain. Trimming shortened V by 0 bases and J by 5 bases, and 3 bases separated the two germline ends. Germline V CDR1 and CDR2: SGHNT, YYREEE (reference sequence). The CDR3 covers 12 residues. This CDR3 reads CASSLEDNEQFF. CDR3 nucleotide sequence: TGTGCCAGCAGCTTGGAGGACAATGAGCAGTTCTTC.

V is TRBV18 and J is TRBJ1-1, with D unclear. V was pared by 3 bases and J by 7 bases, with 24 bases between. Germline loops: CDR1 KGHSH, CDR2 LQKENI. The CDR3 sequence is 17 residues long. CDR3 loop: CASSPTLGRERTDEAFF. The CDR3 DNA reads TGTGCCAGCTCACCTACTTTAGGACGGGAAAGAACAGATGAAGCTTTCTTT.

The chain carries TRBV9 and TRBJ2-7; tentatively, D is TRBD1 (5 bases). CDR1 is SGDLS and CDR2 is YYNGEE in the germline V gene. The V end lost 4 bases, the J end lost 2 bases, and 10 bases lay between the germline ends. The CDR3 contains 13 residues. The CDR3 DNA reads TGTGCCAGCAGCCACGACAGTCCCTACGAGCAGTACTTC. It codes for CASSHDSPYEQYF.

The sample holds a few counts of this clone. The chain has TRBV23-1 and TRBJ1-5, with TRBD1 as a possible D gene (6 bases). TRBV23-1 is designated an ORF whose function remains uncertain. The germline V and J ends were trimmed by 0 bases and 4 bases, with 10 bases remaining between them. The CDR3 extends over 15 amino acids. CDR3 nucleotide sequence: TGCGCCAGCAGTCAATCTCGGACAGTGAATCAGCCCCAGCATTTT. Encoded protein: CASSQSRTVNQPQHF.

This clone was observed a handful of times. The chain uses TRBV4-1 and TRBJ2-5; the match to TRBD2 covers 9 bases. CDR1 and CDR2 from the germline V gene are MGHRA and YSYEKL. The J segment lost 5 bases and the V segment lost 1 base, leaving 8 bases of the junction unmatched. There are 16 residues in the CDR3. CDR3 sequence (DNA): TGCGCCAGCAGCCAAGTCCTGAGCGGGGGGATTGAGACCCAGTACTTC. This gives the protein CASSQVLSGGIETQYF.

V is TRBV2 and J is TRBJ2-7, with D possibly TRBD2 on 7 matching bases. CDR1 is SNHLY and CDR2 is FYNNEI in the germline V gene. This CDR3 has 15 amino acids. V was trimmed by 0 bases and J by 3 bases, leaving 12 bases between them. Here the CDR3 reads CASSEALGGLYEQYF. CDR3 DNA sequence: TGTGCCAGCAGTGAAGCACTGGGGGGGCTCTACGAGCAGTACTTC. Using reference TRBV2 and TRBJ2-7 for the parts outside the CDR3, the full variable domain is EPEVTQTPSHQVTQMGQEVILRCVPISNHLYFYWYRQILGQKVEFLVSFYNNEISEKSEIFDDQFSVERPDGSNFTLKIRSTKLEDSAMYFCASSEALGGLYEQYFGPGTRLTVT.

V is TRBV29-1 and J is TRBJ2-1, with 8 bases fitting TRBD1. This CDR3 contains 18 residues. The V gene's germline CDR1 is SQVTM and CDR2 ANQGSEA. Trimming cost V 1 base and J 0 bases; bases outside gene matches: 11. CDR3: CSVEGLVGGQASYNEQFF. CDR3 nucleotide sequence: TGCAGCGTTGAAGGGTTAGTAGGGGGACAGGCCTCCTACAATGAGCAGTTCTTC.

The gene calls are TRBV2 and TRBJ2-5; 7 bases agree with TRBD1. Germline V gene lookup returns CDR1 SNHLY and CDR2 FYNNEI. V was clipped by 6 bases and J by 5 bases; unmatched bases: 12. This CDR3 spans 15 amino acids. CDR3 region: CASSTQQGVEETQYF. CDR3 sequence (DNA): TGTGCCAGCAGCACCCAGCAGGGGGTAGAGGAGACCCAGTACTTC.

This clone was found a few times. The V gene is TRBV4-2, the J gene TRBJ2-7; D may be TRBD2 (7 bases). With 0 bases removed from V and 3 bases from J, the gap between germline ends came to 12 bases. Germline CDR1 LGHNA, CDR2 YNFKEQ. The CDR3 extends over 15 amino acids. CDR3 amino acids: CASSQDIGGLYEQYF. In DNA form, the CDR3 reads TGTGCCAGCAGCCAAGATATCGGGGGGCTCTACGAGCAGTACTTC.

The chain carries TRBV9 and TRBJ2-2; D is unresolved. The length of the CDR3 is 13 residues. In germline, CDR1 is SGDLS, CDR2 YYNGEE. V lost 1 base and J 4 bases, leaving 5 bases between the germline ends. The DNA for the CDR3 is TGTGCCAGCAGCGTACTTGTCACCGGGGAGCTGTTTTTT. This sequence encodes CASSVLVTGELFF.

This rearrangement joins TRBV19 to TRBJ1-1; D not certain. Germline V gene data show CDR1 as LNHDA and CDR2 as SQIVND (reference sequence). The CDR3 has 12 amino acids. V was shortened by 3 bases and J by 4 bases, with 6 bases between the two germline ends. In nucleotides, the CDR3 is TGTGCCAGTAGTATCGGGAGCACTGAAGCTTTCTTT. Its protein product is CASSIGSTEAFF.

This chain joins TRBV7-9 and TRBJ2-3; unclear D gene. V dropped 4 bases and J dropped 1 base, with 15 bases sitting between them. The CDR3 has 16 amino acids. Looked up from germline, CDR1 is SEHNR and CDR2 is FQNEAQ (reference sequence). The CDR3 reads CASSSPKGGGTDTQYF. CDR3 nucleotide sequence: TGTGCCAGCAGCTCCCCTAAGGGCGGCGGCACAGATACGCAGTATTTT.

The CDR3 spells CASSQISEVRYEQYF. The CDR3, as DNA: TGCGCCAGCAGCCAGATCTCCGAGGTTAGATACGAGCAGTACTTC. This rearrangement joins TRBV4-1 to TRBJ2-7, with unresolved D. The V gene's germline CDR1 is MGHRA and CDR2 YSYEKL. Trimming removed 3 bases from V and 4 bases from J, with 16 bases in between. The length of the CDR3 is 15 residues.

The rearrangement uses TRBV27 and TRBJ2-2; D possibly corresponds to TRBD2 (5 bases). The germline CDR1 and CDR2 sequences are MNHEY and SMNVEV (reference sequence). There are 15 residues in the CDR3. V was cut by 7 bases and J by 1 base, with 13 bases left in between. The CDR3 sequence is CASTSRDMNTGELFF. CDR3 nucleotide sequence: TGTGCCAGCACCTCCCGGGATATGAACACCGGGGAGCTGTTTTTT.

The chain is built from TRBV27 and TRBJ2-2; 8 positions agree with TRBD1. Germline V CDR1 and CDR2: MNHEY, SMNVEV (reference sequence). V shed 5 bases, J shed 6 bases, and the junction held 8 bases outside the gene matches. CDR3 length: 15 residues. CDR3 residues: CASSPRTGFPGELFF. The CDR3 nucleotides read TGTGCCAGCAGTCCCCGGACAGGGTTTCCCGGGGAGCTGTTTTTT.

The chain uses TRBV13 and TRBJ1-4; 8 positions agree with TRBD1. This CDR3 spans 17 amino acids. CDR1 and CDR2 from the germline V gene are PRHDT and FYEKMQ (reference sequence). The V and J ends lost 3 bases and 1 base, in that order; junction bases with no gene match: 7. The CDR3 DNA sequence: TGTGCCAGCAGCTTTTCTTCCACAGGGGGAACTAATGAAAAACTGTTTTTT. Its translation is CASSFSSTGGTNEKLFF. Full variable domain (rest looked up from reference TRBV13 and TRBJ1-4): AAGVIQSPRHLIKEKRETATLKCYPIPRHDTVYWYQQGPGQDPQFLISFYEKMQSDKGSIPDRFSAQQFSDYHSELNMSSLELGDSALYFCASSFSSTGGTNEKLFFGSGTQLSVL.